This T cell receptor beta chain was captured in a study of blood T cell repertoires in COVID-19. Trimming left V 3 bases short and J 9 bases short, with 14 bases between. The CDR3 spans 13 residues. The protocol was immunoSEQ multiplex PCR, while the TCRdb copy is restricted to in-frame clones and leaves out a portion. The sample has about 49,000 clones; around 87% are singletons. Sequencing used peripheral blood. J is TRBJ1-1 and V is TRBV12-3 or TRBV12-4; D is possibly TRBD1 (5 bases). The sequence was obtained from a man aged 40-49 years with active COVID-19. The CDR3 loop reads CASSFEDKEKAFF. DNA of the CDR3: TGTGCCAGCAGTTTCGAGGACAAGGAGAAAGCTTTCTTT.